This T cell receptor beta chain comes out of a study of blood T cells in healthy people across ages. Together with a sample-barcoded 5' primer, a J-beta primer mix was included in a second PCR lasting 7 to 11 cycles. TCRdb independently ran MiXCR on the 5' RACE reads; one entry per CDR3 protein. Found here are around 1,000,000 distinct CDR3 sequences, approximately 26% of them singletons; the top ten hold around 0.75%. CDR3 size: 10 residues. V dropped 10 bases and J dropped 5 bases, with 8 bases sitting between them. Germline V lookup: CDR1 MNHEY, CDR2 SVGAGI. The sample also formed part of further work on T cells of mothers and their children. That paper adds: Relative to unrelated pairs, biologically related mother-child dyads exhibited marginally greater, non-significant overlap. The authors detected no persistent microchimeric T cell clones.

The sequenced sample was blood. The V and J genes are TRBV6-5 and TRBJ2-5; the D is unclear. This receptor was taken from a girl aged 2 to 10 in good health. The CDR3 spells CATLGETQYF. CDR3 bases: TGTGCCACCTTGGGGGAGACCCAGTACTTC.